This passage covers 6 T cell receptor beta chains from one sample sequenced in a study of beta chain features in type 1 diabetes. Their specific antigens are unknown. The isolated RNA, all of it, was reverse transcribed, so expressed TCRB transcripts were what got sequenced. The method was immunoSEQ multiplex PCR; TCRdb's version includes in-frame clones alone and lacks a portion of them. The sample records around 180,000 clones, 6% to 9% being singletons. General study results and limits: Moderate yet significant TCRB CDR3 shortening was seen in Type 1 diabetes patients in all four CD4+ subsets.

Sequenced sample: central memory CD4+ T cells from blood. All receptors come from a man between 18 and 29 years old with type 1 diabetes.

This clone was observed a few times. The chain couples TRBV11-2 to TRBJ1-1, with 9 nucleotides matching TRBD1. The CDR3 is 15 residues long. V shed 4 bases and J 0 bases; nucleotides not matched to a gene: 3. In germline, CDR1 is SGHAT, CDR2 FQNNGV. The CDR3 loop reads CASSSGTGMNTEAFF. CDR3 in DNA: TGTGCCAGCAGCTCCGGGACAGGGATGAACACTGAAGCTTTCTTT.

The chain combines TRBV28 with TRBJ2-3, with D tentatively TRBD2 (6 bases). Germline-derived CDR1 and CDR2 are MDHEN and SYDVKM. V shed 5 bases and J shed 0 bases, with 15 bases lying between them. CDR3 length: 16 amino acids. The CDR3 region is CASSTLARTSTDTQYF. The DNA of the CDR3 is TGTGCCAGCAGTACCCTAGCGAGGACTAGCACAGATACGCAGTATTTT.

The V and J genes are TRBV11-3 and TRBJ2-1; a possible D gene is TRBD2 (7 bases). The CDR3 consists of 14 residues. V lost 6 bases, J lost 9 bases, and 18 bases lay in between. Germline V gene data show CDR1 as SGHNT and CDR2 as YENEEA. The CDR3 nucleotides read TGTGCCAGCAGAAGGGGGGGAGACGCGCGTGAGCAGTTCTTC. It encodes CASRRGGDAREQFF.

This clone appeared many times. The sample holds other DNA sequences that translate to the same CDR3. The chain has TRBV11-2 and TRBJ1-2; 8 nucleotides align to TRBD1. Germline CDR1 reads SGHAT; CDR2 reads FQNNGV. The CDR3 covers 12 residues. Unmatched junction bases numbered 1, after V lost 5 bases and J lost 5 bases. The CDR3 bases are TGTGCCAGCAGCGACAGGGGTTATGGCTACACCTTC. Translating it yields CASSDRGYGYTF.

The rearrangement links TRBV6-6 to TRBJ2-1; TRBD2 is a possible D gene (6 bases). V gave up 2 bases and J gave up 0 bases, with 8 bases separating them. Germline lookup yields CDR1 MNHNY and CDR2 SVGAGI (reference sequence). This CDR3 contains 15 residues. CDR3 sequence (DNA): TGTGCCAGCAGTTACGGAGGGAGCTCCTACAATGAGCAGTTCTTC. Amino acids: CASSYGGSSYNEQFF.

This clone has just a few counts. This sequence joins TRBV5-1 and TRBJ2-2, with 7 positions matching TRBD2. Germline V gene lookup returns CDR1 SGHRS and CDR2 YFSETQ. V gave up 0 bases and J gave up 1 base; unmatched junction bases: 3. CDR3 length: 16 residues. The CDR3 loop reads CASSLGASGNTGELFF. The DNA of the CDR3 is TGCGCCAGCAGCTTGGGTGCTAGCGGGAACACCGGGGAGCTGTTTTTT. The variable domain in full, completed from reference TRBV5-1 and TRBJ2-2, reads KAGVTQTPRYLIKTRGQQVTLSCSPISGHRSVSWYQQTPGQGLQFLFEYFSETQRNKGNFPGRFSGRQFSNSRSEMNVSTLELGDSALYLCASSLGASGNTGELFFGEGSRLTVL.